This T cell receptor (beta chain) was captured by sequencing in a study of OX40 agonist ivuxolimab in advanced cancers. Whole-study results and caveats: Some nonresponders additionally presented with little normalized T-cell clonal expansion.

The CDR3 spans 14 residues. Germline assignment: CDR1 MNHEY and CDR2 SMNVEV (reference sequence). The V segment lost 5 bases and the J segment 1 base; nucleotides outside the gene matches: 1. The data were produced by immunoSEQ multiplex PCR, yet TCRdb's version contains in-frame clones alone and is incomplete. The table includes over 55,000 clones, roughly 90% detected once. Only a few counts were recorded for this clone. Antigen specificity is unknown. The receptor comes from an adult with an advanced solid tumor such as melanoma, head and neck, liver or kidney cancer. This chain connects TRBV27 to TRBJ2-7; 11 bases line up with TRBD2. The specimen was CD4+ or CD8+ T cells sorted from blood, collected in a trial of the OX40 agonist ivuxolimab. CDR3 sequence: CASSRLAGSYEQYF. The CDR3, as DNA: TGTGCCAGCAGTCGACTAGCGGGGTCCTACGAGCAGTACTTC.